These 26 T cell receptor beta chains share one sample of origin, sequenced in a study of blood T cell repertoires in COVID-19. Assay used: immunoSEQ multiplex PCR; TCRdb lists only in-frame clones, some missing. This sample has around 300,000 clones, with 75% to 95% found just once. Sequenced sample: peripheral blood. The origin of the receptors is a woman aged 25 to 39 with COVID-19, enrolled during active disease.

The chain carries TRBV6-2 or TRBV6-3 and TRBJ2-3, with 9 bases aligning to TRBD1. Germline V gene sequence: CDR1 MNHEY, CDR2 SVGEGT. The V gene end was trimmed by 3 bases and the J gene end by 4 bases; junction bases not matched to a gene: 5. The CDR3 is made up of 15 amino acids. The CDR3 region has the DNA TGTGCCAGCAGTTATAGGGACAGGGCCCCAGATACGCAGTATTTT. Translating it yields CASSYRDRAPDTQYF.

The chain has TRBV6-5 and TRBJ2-3; possibly TRBD2 for D (6 bases). There are 15 residues in the CDR3. The germline V gene has CDR1 MNHEY and CDR2 SVGAGI. The V and J ends lost 4 bases and 4 bases respectively, with 15 bases between them. The CDR3 spells CASSLSQGGPDTQYF. CDR3 coding DNA: TGTGCCAGCAGTTTATCCCAGGGAGGCCCAGATACGCAGTATTTT.

V gene TRBV28 combines with J gene TRBJ1-4; 8 positions agree with TRBD1. CDR3 length equals 14 residues. The J segment lost 7 bases and the V segment lost 3 bases, leaving 4 bases of the junction unmatched. Germline V CDR1 and CDR2: MDHEN, SYDVKM. The CDR3 region has the DNA TGTGCCAGCAGTTTGGGACAGGTTGGTGAAAAACTGTTTTTT. Translated, it gives CASSLGQVGEKLFF.

This clone was picked up a small number of times. V is TRBV6-5 and J is TRBJ1-5, with 7 bases fitting TRBD1. Germline V lookup: CDR1 MNHEY, CDR2 SVGAGI. J lost 7 bases, V lost 4 bases, and 4 bases had no gene match. The CDR3 has 13 amino acids. CDR3 coding DNA: TGTGCCAGCAGTTTCACAGGGGAACAGCCCCAGCATTTT. Protein: CASSFTGEQPQHF.

This clone was seen a single time. This rearrangement joins TRBV7-9 to TRBJ2-7, with TRBD2 matching 11 bases. J was trimmed by 2 bases and V by 2 bases; bases with no gene match: 2. The germline V gene has CDR1 SEHNR and CDR2 FQNEAQ (reference sequence). CDR3 length equals 15 residues. DNA for the CDR3: TGTGCCAGCAGCTTATTACTAGCGGGAGCCTACGAGCAGTACTTC. This translates into CASSLLLAGAYEQYF.

The rearrangement uses TRBV28 and TRBJ1-1; no firm D call. CDR3 size: 12 residues. V was trimmed by 10 bases and J by 4 bases, leaving 13 bases between them. Germline CDR1 MDHEN, CDR2 SYDVKM. CDR3 sequence: CATEGPVTEAFF. For the CDR3, the DNA is TGTGCCACAGAGGGCCCCGTCACTGAAGCTTTCTTT.

In this sample, this clone turned up once. The J gene is TRBJ2-7, the V gene TRBV28; 7 bases line up with TRBD2. V was pared by 2 bases and J by 2 bases, with 9 bases of the junction left unmatched. The CDR3 runs 16 residues. Germline V lookup: CDR1 MDHEN, CDR2 SYDVKM. The CDR3 here is CASSLTREALPYEQYF. CDR3 DNA: TGTGCCAGCAGTTTAACCCGGGAGGCTCTCCCCTACGAGCAGTACTTC. Together with reference TRBV28 and TRBJ2-7, the CDR3 gives the full variable domain: DVKVTQSSRYLVKRTGEKVFLECVQDMDHENMFWYRQDPGLGLRLIYFSYDVKMKEKGDIPEGYSVSREKKERFSLILESASTNQTSMYLCASSLTREALPYEQYFGPGTRLTVT.

J is TRBJ1-1 and V is TRBV27; D is undetermined. CDR3 size: 11 residues. The germline V gene encodes CDR1 MNHEY and CDR2 SMNVEV (reference sequence). Trimming cost V 11 bases and J 1 base, with 8 bases left between them. CDR3 residues: CALGRNTEAFF. CDR3 nucleotides: TGTGCCCTCGGGAGGAACACTGAAGCTTTCTTT.

The chain is built from TRBV24-1 and TRBJ2-2; D is unclear. V was pared by 7 bases and J by 0 bases, with 8 bases between. The CDR3 sequence is 14 residues long. Germline CDR1 is KGHDR and CDR2 is SFDVKD. The CDR3: CATSPRANTGELFF. The CDR3 coding sequence is TGTGCCACCAGCCCCCGAGCGAACACCGGGGAGCTGTTTTTT.

This clone was seen only once. This chain joins TRBV10-2 and TRBJ2-7; 12 bases agree with TRBD2. The CDR3 length is 13 residues. V was pared by 6 bases and J by 7 bases, with 4 bases of the junction left unmatched. The germline V gene encodes CDR1 WSHSY and CDR2 SAAADI. CDR3 loop: CASRRLAGEEQYF. The CDR3, as DNA: TGCGCCAGCAGGAGACTAGCGGGAGAAGAGCAGTACTTC.

This chain connects TRBV13 to TRBJ2-2; D unclear. V lost 7 bases to trimming and J lost 6 bases, with 15 bases between them. Germline V gives CDR1 PRHDT, CDR2 FYEKMQ (reference sequence). This CDR3 comprises 14 residues. CDR3 protein: CASNDPRLPGELFF. CDR3 DNA: TGTGCCAGCAACGACCCGAGACTTCCCGGGGAGCTGTTTTTT.

The chain employs TRBV27 and TRBJ1-2; 7 bases map to TRBD1. V dropped 3 bases and J dropped 2; count of bases not matched to a gene: 6. The germline V gene has CDR1 MNHEY and CDR2 SMNVEV (reference sequence). The CDR3 covers 15 residues. The CDR3 is CASSFGAGGNYGYTF. The CDR3 DNA reads as TGTGCCAGCAGTTTTGGGGCAGGGGGGAACTATGGCTACACCTTC.

This clone was observed once. V gene TRBV2 combines with J gene TRBJ1-2; weak D call: TRBD1 (6 bases). CDR3 size: 13 residues. Per the germline V gene, CDR1 is SNHLY and CDR2 is FYNNEI. Trimming took 11 bases from V and 4 from J, leaving 17 bases between them. The DNA for the CDR3 is TGTGCCCCCAAGGGCAGGGGAACCTATGGCTACACCTTC. Amino acid sequence: CAPKGRGTYGYTF.

This clone was observed once. The genes are TRBV20-1 and TRBJ2-7; D unresolved. The CDR3 sequence is 11 residues long. Germline loops: CDR1 DFQATT, CDR2 SNEGSKA (reference sequence). V shed 0 bases and J shed 6 bases, with 6 bases lying between them. CDR3 bases: TGCAGTGCTAGAGATTCTTTCGAGCAGTACTTC. Protein product: CSARDSFEQYF.

The chain employs TRBV5-1 and TRBJ2-7, with TRBD1 matching 8 bases. The junction had 5 bases not matched to a gene; V was cut back by 1 base and J by 5 bases. Looked up from germline, CDR1 is SGHRS and CDR2 is YFSETQ. The CDR3 loop spans 14 amino acids. The CDR3 DNA sequence: TGCGCCAGCAGCTTGAGGGGACAGGCGGACGAGCAGTACTTC. Encoded protein: CASSLRGQADEQYF.

This rearrangement joins TRBV29-1 to TRBJ2-1; D is possibly TRBD2 (5 bases). CDR3 length: 13 amino acids. The germline V and J ends were trimmed by 6 bases and 8 bases, with 17 bases remaining between them. CDR1 is SQVTM, CDR2 ANQGSEA, per germline. CDR3 protein: CSVGKVQPYEQFF. DNA of the CDR3: TGCAGCGTCGGGAAAGTACAGCCATATGAGCAGTTCTTC.

The chain joins TRBV4-1 to TRBJ1-2, with no clear D. The CDR3 extends over 16 amino acids. From germline, CDR1 is MGHRA and CDR2 YSYEKL. V was pared by 4 bases and J by 4 bases, with 19 bases between. CDR3 in DNA: TGCGCCAGCAGCCGCCAACTCGAGGGTGTCAGCTATGGCTACACCTTC. Translated: CASSRQLEGVSYGYTF.

The chain has TRBV7-2 and TRBJ1-2, with TRBD1 identical over 7 bases. This CDR3 is 14 amino acids long. V shed 3 bases and J 8 bases; nucleotides not matched to a gene: 9. The germline V gene has CDR1 SGHTA and CDR2 FQGNSA. The CDR3 DNA sequence: TGTGCCAGCAGCTTGGACAGGCGAGCCGGGGGCTACACCTTC. Translation: CASSLDRRAGGYTF.

J is TRBJ2-7 and V is TRBV12-3 or TRBV12-4, with 7 bases fitting TRBD1. With V trimmed by 6 bases and J by 4 bases, 6 bases remained unmatched. The CDR3 has 13 residues. CDR3 sequence: CASSNGQVYEQYF. CDR3 coding DNA: TGTGCCAGCAGCAACGGACAGGTGTACGAGCAGTACTTC.

The rearrangement links TRBV7-9 to TRBJ2-7, with 9 nucleotides matching TRBD1. The CDR3 length is 15 residues. V gave up 5 bases and J gave up 5 bases; unmatched junction bases: 10. CDR1 and CDR2 from the germline V gene are SEHNR and FQNEAQ (reference sequence). CDR3 DNA: TGTGCCAGCAGCCCGGGACAGGGCTTTGGGGACGAGCAGTACTTC. Its translation is CASSPGQGFGDEQYF.

V gene TRBV3-1 (or the pseudogene TRBV3-2) combines with J gene TRBJ1-2; D is uncertain. The CDR3 sequence is 17 residues long. V lost 4 bases and J lost 5, with 23 bases in between. In germline, CDR1 is LGHDT, CDR2 YNNKEL (reference sequence). The CDR3 protein is CASSPWERSHVWYGYTF. CDR3 bases: TGTGCCAGCAGCCCCTGGGAGCGCAGCCACGTTTGGTATGGCTACACCTTC.

This clone was seen a few times. The chain carries TRBV9 and TRBJ1-6; D gene ambiguous. V lost 4 bases and J lost 3, with 14 bases in between. CDR1 SGDLS and CDR2 YYNGEE come from the germline V gene. The CDR3 consists of 16 residues. CDR3 DNA: TGTGCCAGCAGCTCCGGAGGAACGAACTATAATTCACCCCTCCACTTT. Protein: CASSSGGTNYNSPLHF.

V usage is TRBV9 and J usage is TRBJ1-5; 8 bases are a match to TRBD1. This CDR3 has 15 residues. Germline V lookup: CDR1 SGDLS, CDR2 YYNGEE. Unmatched junction bases numbered 4, after V lost 2 bases and J lost 3 bases. The CDR3 DNA sequence: TGTGCCAGCAGCGTTGGGACAGGAGCCAATCAGCCCCAGCATTTT. It codes for CASSVGTGANQPQHF.

This clone was seen just once. Here the CDR3 DNA reads TGTGCCAGTTCCCGGGACACACTCTCTGAAGCTTTCTTT. As protein: CASSRDTLSEAFF. The rearrangement joins TRBV19 to TRBJ1-1, with TRBD1 as a possible D gene (6 bases). The CDR3 runs to 13 residues. The V end was cut by 8 bases, the J end by 6 bases, with 16 bases between. Germline CDR1 is LNHDA and CDR2 is SQIVND (reference sequence).

This clone was counted only a few times. The chain is built from TRBV5-4 and TRBJ2-7; TRBD2 agrees at 11 bases. This CDR3 spans 16 amino acids. V shed 4 bases and J 4 bases; nucleotides not matched to a gene: 10. The germline V gene encodes CDR1 SGHNT and CDR2 YYREEE (reference sequence). CDR3 nucleotides: TGTGCCAGCAGCCTACCACTAGCGGGAGTTGGTTACGAGCAGTACTTC. Protein product: CASSLPLAGVGYEQYF.

The chain carries TRBV4-2 and TRBJ2-7; D is perhaps TRBD2 (5 bases). This CDR3 has 15 residues. V lost 0 bases, J lost 2 bases, and 11 bases lay in between. CDR1 is LGHNA, CDR2 YNFKEQ, per germline. The CDR3 loop is CASSQERVFTYEQYF. CDR3 DNA: TGTGCCAGCAGCCAAGAGAGGGTCTTTACCTACGAGCAGTACTTC.